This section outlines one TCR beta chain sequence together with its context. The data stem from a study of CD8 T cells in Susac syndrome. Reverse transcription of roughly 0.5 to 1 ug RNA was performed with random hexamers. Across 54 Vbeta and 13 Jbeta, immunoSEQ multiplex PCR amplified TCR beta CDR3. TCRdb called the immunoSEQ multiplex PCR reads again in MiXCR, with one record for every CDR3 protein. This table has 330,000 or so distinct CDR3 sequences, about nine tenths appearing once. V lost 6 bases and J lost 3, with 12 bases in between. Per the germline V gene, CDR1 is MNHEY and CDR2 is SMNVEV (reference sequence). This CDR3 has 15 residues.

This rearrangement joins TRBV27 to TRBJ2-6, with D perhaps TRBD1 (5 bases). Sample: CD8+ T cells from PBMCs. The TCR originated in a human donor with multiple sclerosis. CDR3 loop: CASREVRGGANVLTF. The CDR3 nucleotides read TGTGCCAGCAGGGAAGTAAGGGGTGGGGCCAACGTCCTGACTTTC.